The 10 T cell receptor beta chains listed next were all sequenced from one sample in a study of cytomegalovirus exposure and HLA in healthy donors. PCR was performed using 60 Vbeta and 13 Jbeta primers. Profiled with immunoSEQ multiplex PCR; TCRdb holds only in-frame clones, not every one. Counted here are some 130,000 clones, 79% occurring once; the ten biggest clones make up approximately 1%. Specimen: PBMCs. Source of these receptors: a man between 18 and 35 years old in good health and CMV-seronegative.

The CDR3 here is CASSLDRGYGYTF. CDR3 bases: TGTGCCAGCTCACTAGACCGAGGCTATGGCTACACCTTC. The rearrangement joins TRBV18 to TRBJ1-2; D uncertain. With 4 bases removed from V and 4 bases from J, the gap between germline ends came to 10 bases. Per germline, CDR1 KGHSH and CDR2 LQKENI. The CDR3 is made up of 13 amino acids. The full variable domain, in which reference TRBV18 and TRBJ1-2 provide the parts outside the CDR3, is NAGVMQNPRHLVRRRGQEARLRCSPMKGHSHVYWYRQLPEEGLKFMVYLQKENIIDESGMPKERFSAEFPKEGPSILRIQQVVRGDSAAYFCASSLDRGYGYTFGSGTRLTVV.

The V gene is TRBV5-1, the J gene TRBJ2-7; possible D gene TRBD1, 5 bases. The CDR3 covers 14 residues. With 0 bases removed from V and 9 bases from J, the gap between germline ends came to 16 bases. Germline V CDR1 and CDR2: SGHRS, YFSETQ. This CDR3 reads CASSLAGPTVSQYF. The CDR3 bases are TGCGCCAGCAGCTTGGCCGGGCCGACAGTGTCGCAGTACTTC.

The chain is built from TRBV9 and TRBJ2-1, with 7 nucleotides matching TRBD2. CDR1 SGDLS and CDR2 YYNGEE come from the germline V gene. The CDR3 runs 16 residues. V gave up 0 bases and J gave up 0 bases; unmatched junction bases: 3. In DNA form, the CDR3 reads TGTGCCAGCAGCGTAGCGCGGGGGATCTCCTACAATGAGCAGTTCTTC. Protein: CASSVARGISYNEQFF. The variable domain in full, completed from reference TRBV9 and TRBJ2-1, reads DSGVTQTPKHLITATGQRVTLRCSPRSGDLSVYWYQQSLDQGLQFLIQYYNGEERAKGNILERFSAQQFPDLHSELNLSSLELGDSALYFCASSVARGISYNEQFFGPGTRLTVL.

A few counts support this clone. This sequence joins TRBV5-1 and TRBJ1-1; the match to TRBD1 covers 9 bases. V was clipped by 0 bases and J by 0 bases; unmatched bases: 3. This CDR3 contains 16 residues. The germline CDR1 and CDR2 sequences are SGHRS and YFSETQ. Here the CDR3 reads CASSLVGTGLNTEAFF. The CDR3 coding sequence is TGCGCCAGCAGCTTGGTTGGGACAGGGTTGAACACTGAAGCTTTCTTT. The variable domain in full, completed from reference TRBV5-1 and TRBJ1-1, reads KAGVTQTPRYLIKTRGQQVTLSCSPISGHRSVSWYQQTPGQGLQFLFEYFSETQRNKGNFPGRFSGRQFSNSRSEMNVSTLELGDSALYLCASSLVGTGLNTEAFFGQGTRLTVV.

The chain employs TRBV5-6 and TRBJ2-7; D possibly corresponds to TRBD1 (5 bases). Germline-derived CDR1 and CDR2 are SGHDT and YYEEEE. Trimming took 2 bases from V and 6 from J, leaving 15 bases between them. This CDR3 region has 14 residues. CDR3 DNA sequence: TGTGCCAGCAGCTTTGGGGTAGGGGCTCGCGAGCAGTACTTC. It codes for CASSFGVGAREQYF.

The genes are TRBV9 and TRBJ2-3, with D tentatively TRBD2 (7 bases). The CDR3 spans 15 residues. Germline-derived CDR1 and CDR2 are SGDLS and YYNGEE. With 0 bases removed from V and 6 bases from J, the gap between germline ends came to 14 bases. DNA of the CDR3: TGTGCCAGCAGCGTAGGTGGACTAGGGGGGGATACGCAGTATTTT. Protein sequence: CASSVGGLGGDTQYF. The full variable domain, in which reference TRBV9 and TRBJ2-3 provide the parts outside the CDR3, is DSGVTQTPKHLITATGQRVTLRCSPRSGDLSVYWYQQSLDQGLQFLIQYYNGEERAKGNILERFSAQQFPDLHSELNLSSLELGDSALYFCASSVGGLGGDTQYFGPGTRLTVL.

The V gene is TRBV11-2, the J gene TRBJ2-5; D is unresolved. Deletions cut 5 bases from V and 11 bases from J, with 12 bases between. This CDR3 has 11 amino acids. Germline V CDR1 and CDR2: SGHAT, FQNNGV. The CDR3 spells CASSLHAEQYF. DNA for the CDR3: TGTGCCAGCAGCCTCCATGCGGAGCAGTACTTC.

In this sample, this clone turned up once. V gene TRBV5-1 combines with J gene TRBJ1-5; D perhaps matches TRBD1 (5 bases). Germline V gene lookup returns CDR1 SGHRS and CDR2 YFSETQ. The CDR3 consists of 15 residues. V was pared by 4 bases and J by 1 base, with 12 bases between. The CDR3 region is CASSTSGMSNQPQHF. CDR3 coding DNA: TGCGCCAGCAGCACCTCAGGGATGAGCAATCAGCCCCAGCATTTT.

The V and J genes are TRBV6-5 and TRBJ1-6, with D tentatively TRBD1 (5 bases). Germline V gene sequence: CDR1 MNHEY, CDR2 SVGAGI. The CDR3 sequence is 15 residues long. V lost 4 bases and J lost 9, with 16 bases in between. CDR3 protein: CASSFPAGRISPLHF. The CDR3 DNA sequence: TGTGCCAGCAGTTTTCCCGCAGGGCGGATTTCACCCCTCCACTTT.

The chain has TRBV9 and TRBJ2-5; TRBD1 aligns across 9 bases. From germline, CDR1 is SGDLS and CDR2 YYNGEE. This CDR3 region has 15 residues. V lost 0 bases, J lost 5 bases, and 5 bases stayed unmatched. Written as DNA, the CDR3 is TGTGCCAGCAGCGTAGGGGGACAGGGTAGGGAGACCCAGTACTTC. Translated: CASSVGGQGRETQYF.